The rows below give T cell receptor beta chains drawn from one sample of a study of T cell repertoires in cytomegalovirus infection. Their cognate antigens are unknown. TCRdb reprocessed the reads via MiXCR and lists one record per CDR3 protein. The sample has 830,000 or so distinct CDR3 sequences; about 30% are singletons. The sequencing here drew on cultured CD8+ T cells from PBMCs, taken from culture after CMV antigen stimulation. All receptors come from a human donor in good health (CMV status not recorded). Some clones in this sample may be carry-over from other donors' samples. CDR3s include the opening cysteine and the closing phenylalanine or tryptophan. Each record gives: J gene, clone size, V gene, CDR3 protein. Rows may omit the clone size; those that give it use once, few, many or a size class.

J: TRBJ1-2
size: NA
V: TRBV12-3/TRBV12-4
CDR3: CASSQHLQGENGYTF

J: TRBJ1-1
size: NA
V: TRBV7-4
CDR3: CASSWNRVGNTEAFF

J: TRBJ2-3
size: NA
V: TRBV14
CDR3: CASSQVVQLGVRTDTQYF

J: TRBJ1-5
size: few
V: TRBV12-3/TRBV12-4
CDR3: CASSLTPAGGQPQHF

J: TRBJ2-2
size: NA
V: TRBV7-9
CDR3: CASSFEATGELFF

J: TRBJ2-1
size: NA
V: TRBV28
CDR3: CASSLLGSYYNEQFF

J: TRBJ2-1
size: NA
V: TRBV7-3
CDR3: CASSLSGGAGYNEQFF

J: TRBJ1-2
size: few
V: TRBV7-6
CDR3: CASSGDKDGYTF

J: TRBJ2-2
size: many
V: TRBV6-4
CDR3: CASSDRDTGELFF

J: TRBJ2-5
size: few
V: TRBV6-6
CDR3: CASSYSTQTQYF

J: TRBJ1-5
size: few
V: TRBV5-6
CDR3: CASSLAGRGRQPQHF

J: TRBJ2-5
size: few
V: TRBV7-6
CDR3: CASSFGTGFETQYF

J: TRBJ1-5
size: many
V: TRBV7-6
CDR3: CASSLASGWSNQPQHF

J: TRBJ2-1
size: NA
V: TRBV19
CDR3: CVSSIVGGGSYNEQFF

J: TRBJ1-2
size: NA
V: TRBV19
CDR3: CASYSGQRNYGYTF

J: TRBJ2-2
size: NA
V: TRBV6-2/TRBV6-3
CDR3: CASSYSAGGHGGELFF

J: TRBJ2-7
size: NA
V: TRBV2
CDR3: CASSDPLSYEQYF

J: TRBJ1-2
size: few
V: TRBV7-8
CDR3: CASSVSYSGYGYTF

J: TRBJ1-5
size: NA
V: TRBV7-2
CDR3: CASSYRGSGSNQPQHF

J: TRBJ2-5
size: medium-sized
V: TRBV27
CDR3: CASSLSHPKETQYF

J: TRBJ1-5
size: few
V: TRBV6-4
CDR3: CASSDSTQPQHF

J: TRBJ1-5
size: NA
V: TRBV7-8
CDR3: CASSLADRWSNQPQHF

J: TRBJ2-1
size: few
V: TRBV4-1
CDR3: CASSQDLTAQEQFF

J: TRBJ2-3
size: NA
V: TRBV7-9
CDR3: CASSPKERGGDTQYF

J: TRBJ1-2
size: NA
V: TRBV6-6
CDR3: CASITGAGYTF

J: TRBJ2-1
size: NA
V: TRBV29-1
CDR3: CSVEDQGDEQFF

J: TRBJ2-5
size: few
V: TRBV28
CDR3: CASSLRSPIQETQYF

J: TRBJ2-5
size: NA
V: TRBV20-1
CDR3: CSARGGGHVLPKETQYF

J: TRBJ2-3
size: few
V: TRBV12-3/TRBV12-4
CDR3: CASSFLLLASRLPSTDTQYF

J: TRBJ1-1
size: NA
V: TRBV27
CDR3: CASINNLGKHTEAFF

J: TRBJ2-5
size: NA
V: TRBV6-5
CDR3: CASSYEGVGETQYF